Shown below are 16 T cell receptor beta chains from a single sample sequenced in a study of T cell repertoires in cytomegalovirus infection. TCRdb independently ran MiXCR on the reads; one entry per CDR3 protein. The repertoire consists of about 180,000 distinct CDR3 sequences, with about a sixth occurring once and the leading ten covering about 23%. The sequencing sample was made of CD8+ T cells from PBMCs. The origin of the receptors is a human donor in good health (CMV status not recorded). Some clones in this sample may be carry-over from other donors' samples.

This clonotype was counted only a few times. V usage is TRBV2 and J usage is TRBJ1-5; D is ambiguous. The CDR3 contains 16 residues. V was shortened by 1 base and J by 4 bases, with 14 bases between the two germline ends. The germline V gene encodes CDR1 SNHLY and CDR2 FYNNEI. CDR3 sequence (DNA): TGTGCCAGCAGTGAAGGTAGAGGAGGTTTTAATCAGCCCCAGCATTTT. Translating it yields CASSEGRGGFNQPQHF.

This clonotype was detected only a few times. The chain uses TRBV6-6 and TRBJ2-3; D unclear. The CDR3 is 13 amino acids. Germline CDR1 and CDR2: MNHNY and SVGAGI (reference sequence). The V end lost 2 bases, the J end lost 4 bases, and 7 bases lay between the germline ends. This CDR3 is CASSYGSADTQYF. The CDR3 nucleotides read TGTGCCAGCAGTTACGGGTCCGCAGATACGCAGTATTTT.

The genes are TRBV13 and TRBJ1-4, with a tentative D call TRBD1 (5 bases). The germline V gene encodes CDR1 PRHDT and CDR2 FYEKMQ (reference sequence). The CDR3 extends over 18 amino acids. The ends were cut back, 4 bases at V and 8 bases at J, with 26 bases in the middle. CDR3 in amino acids: CASSSSGLARASEEKLFF. CDR3 coding DNA: TGTGCCAGCAGCTCCTCCGGGCTTGCCAGGGCCAGCGAGGAAAAACTGTTTTTT.

This chain links TRBV11-2 with TRBJ2-5; D is unclear. CDR1 SGHAT and CDR2 FQNNGV come from the germline V gene. The germline V and J ends were trimmed by 1 base and 2 bases, with 8 bases remaining between them. The CDR3 extends over 14 amino acids. CDR3 protein: CASSLGPSQETQYF. The CDR3 DNA reads TGTGCCAGCAGCTTAGGGCCGTCACAAGAGACCCAGTACTTC. The whole variable domain, remainder taken from reference TRBV11-2 and TRBJ2-5, is EAGVAQSPRYKIIEKRQSVAFWCNPISGHATLYWYQQILGQGPKLLIQFQNNGVVDDSQLPKDRFSAERLKGVDSTLKIQPAKLEDSAVYLCASSLGPSQETQYFGPGTRLLVL.

This clonotype has a handful of counts. CDR3 sequence: CASRLTETYEQYF. The CDR3 bases are TGTGCCAGCCGACTCACGGAAACCTACGAGCAGTACTTC. V is TRBV2 and J is TRBJ2-7, with unresolved D. Trimming cost V 8 bases and J 2 bases, with 13 bases left between them. The CDR3 contains 13 residues. Looked up from germline, CDR1 is SNHLY and CDR2 is FYNNEI.

The chain employs TRBV6-1 and TRBJ1-4; D gene unclear. The germline V and J ends were trimmed by 5 bases and 4 bases, with 2 bases remaining between them. Germline V lookup: CDR1 MNHNS, CDR2 SASEGT. This CDR3 contains 11 residues. The CDR3 spells CASSYNEKLFF. The CDR3 DNA reads TGTGCCAGCAGTTATAATGAAAAACTGTTTTTT.

This sequence joins TRBV7-6 and TRBJ2-1; D remains ambiguous. Trimming left V 4 bases short and J 5 bases short, with 12 bases between. The CDR3 runs 14 residues. The germline V gene has CDR1 SGHVS and CDR2 FNYEAQ. CDR3 coding DNA: TGTGCCAGCAGCTCGCGAGGTCTCCACAATGAGCAGTTCTTC. Translation gives CASSSRGLHNEQFF.

This chain uses TRBV9 with TRBJ2-1; tentative D call: TRBD1 (5 bases). Germline loops: CDR1 SGDLS, CDR2 YYNGEE. CDR3 length equals 12 residues. V gave up 3 bases and J gave up 6 bases, with 7 bases separating them. CDR3 sequence (DNA): TGTGCCAGCAGCGCAGGGCGCAATGAGCAGTTCTTC. It encodes CASSAGRNEQFF.

A few counts support this clonotype. The chain combines TRBV28 with TRBJ2-7; D uncertain. The CDR3 spans 14 residues. V lost 3 bases and J 7 bases, leaving 16 bases between the germline ends. Germline V gives CDR1 MDHEN, CDR2 SYDVKM. CDR3 amino acids: CASSFNPGGGEQYF. The CDR3 nucleotides read TGTGCCAGCAGTTTTAACCCGGGCGGCGGAGAGCAGTACTTC.

This clonotype showed up many times. V is TRBV7-2 and J is TRBJ1-1, with TRBD1 as a possible D gene (5 bases). The ends were cut back, 0 bases at V and 4 bases at J, with 15 bases in the middle. This CDR3 has 16 residues. Germline CDR1 reads SGHTA; CDR2 reads FQGNSA. Here the CDR3 reads CASSLAGSGIGTEAFF. The CDR3 nucleotides are TGTGCCAGCAGCTTAGCTGGGTCAGGGATAGGCACTGAAGCTTTCTTT.

The sample holds a few counts of this clonotype. The chain carries TRBV7-9 and TRBJ2-3; 11 positions agree with TRBD1. Germline V gene data show CDR1 as SEHNR and CDR2 as FQNEAQ (reference sequence). J gave up 2 bases and V 5 bases, and 9 bases lay outside the gene matches. This CDR3 region has 17 residues. This chain's CDR3 is CASSPPDRGRFTDTQYF. The CDR3 nucleotides read TGTGCCAGCAGCCCCCCGGACAGGGGGCGCTTCACAGATACGCAGTATTTT.

In this sample, this clonotype turned up many times. The chain is built from TRBV7-2 and TRBJ2-3; D might be TRBD2 (5 bases). Germline CDR1 reads SGHTA; CDR2 reads FQGNSA. Trimming removed 3 bases from V and 4 bases from J, with 8 bases in between. This CDR3 contains 13 residues. CDR3 residues: CASSLRGPDTQYF. The CDR3 coding sequence is TGTGCCAGCAGCTTGAGAGGGCCAGATACGCAGTATTTT. The full variable domain, its missing parts supplied by reference TRBV7-2 and TRBJ2-3, is GAGVSQSPSNKVTEKGKDVELRCDPISGHTALYWYRQSLGQGLEFLIYFQGNSAPDKSGLPSDRFSAERTGGSVSTLTIQRTQQEDSAVYLCASSLRGPDTQYFGPGTRLTVL.

The rearrangement joins TRBV7-6 to TRBJ2-1, with 7 bases lining up with TRBD2. Germline V lookup: CDR1 SGHVS, CDR2 FNYEAQ. CDR3 length: 15 residues. The V segment lost 1 base and the J segment 6 bases; nucleotides outside the gene matches: 6. CDR3 loop: CASSLGGGSPNEQFF. As DNA, the CDR3 is TGTGCCAGCAGCTTAGGGGGGGGTTCGCCCAATGAGCAGTTCTTC.

This clonotype was found a few times. CDR3 in amino acids: CASSYSIGERDQPQHF. The CDR3 DNA follows: TGTGCCAGCAGTTACTCGATCGGGGAACGTGATCAGCCCCAGCATTTT. The chain recombines TRBV6-2 or TRBV6-3 with TRBJ1-5, with D hard to call. Germline V gene sequence: CDR1 MNHEY, CDR2 SVGEGT. This CDR3 contains 16 residues. The V and J ends lost 0 bases and 5 bases respectively, with 14 bases between them.

The chain combines TRBV20-1 with TRBJ2-7, with D uncertain. The germline V gene encodes CDR1 DFQATT and CDR2 SNEGSKA (reference sequence). The CDR3 consists of 15 residues. Deletions cut 0 bases from V and 0 bases from J, with 12 bases between. As DNA, the CDR3 is TGCAGTGCTAGAGATCGTGGGCCCCCCTCCTACGAGCAGTACTTC. This gives the protein CSARDRGPPSYEQYF.

In this sample, this clonotype turned up a few times. The CDR3 reads CASRTGLAGELDNEQFF. CDR3 coding DNA: TGTGCCAGCAGAACGGGACTAGCGGGGGAGCTGGACAATGAGCAGTTCTTC. The chain recombines TRBV7-9 with TRBJ2-1; 14 bases match TRBD2. Germline V gene lookup returns CDR1 SEHNR and CDR2 FQNEAQ (reference sequence). V lost 6 bases to trimming and J lost 5 bases; unmatched junction nucleotides: 9. The CDR3 has 17 amino acids.